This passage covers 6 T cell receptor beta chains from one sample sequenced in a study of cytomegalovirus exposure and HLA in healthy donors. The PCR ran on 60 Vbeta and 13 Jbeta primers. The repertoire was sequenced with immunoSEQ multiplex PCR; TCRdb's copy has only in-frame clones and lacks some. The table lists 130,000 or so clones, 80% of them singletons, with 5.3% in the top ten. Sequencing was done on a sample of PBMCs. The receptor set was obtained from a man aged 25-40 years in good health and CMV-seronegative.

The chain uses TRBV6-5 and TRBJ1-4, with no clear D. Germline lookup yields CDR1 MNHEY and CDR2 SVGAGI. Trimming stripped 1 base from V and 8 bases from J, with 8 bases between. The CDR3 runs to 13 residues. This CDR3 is CASSYLRGEKLFF. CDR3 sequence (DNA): TGTGCCAGCAGTTACTTGAGAGGGGAAAAACTGTTTTTT.

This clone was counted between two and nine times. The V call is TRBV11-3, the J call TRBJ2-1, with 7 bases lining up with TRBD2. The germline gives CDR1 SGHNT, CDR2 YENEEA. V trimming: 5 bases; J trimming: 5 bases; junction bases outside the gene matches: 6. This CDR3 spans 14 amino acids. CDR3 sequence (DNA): TGTGCCAGCAGCCGCTCCGGGAGGAACAATGAGCAGTTCTTC. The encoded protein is CASSRSGRNNEQFF.

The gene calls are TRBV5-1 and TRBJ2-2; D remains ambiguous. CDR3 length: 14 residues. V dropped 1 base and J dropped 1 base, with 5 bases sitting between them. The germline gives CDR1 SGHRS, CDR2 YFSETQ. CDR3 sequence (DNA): TGCGCCAGCAGCTTGACTCGGAACACCGGGGAGCTGTTTTTT. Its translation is CASSLTRNTGELFF.

As DNA, the CDR3 is TGTGCCAGCAGTGAATCAGGCCCCTTGTCGGGAGAGCAGTACTTC. It translates to CASSESGPLSGEQYF. This chain uses TRBV2 with TRBJ2-7, with D tentatively TRBD2 (5 bases). The V and J ends lost 2 bases and 7 bases respectively, with 18 bases between them. The CDR3 is 15 residues long. Germline V gene sequence: CDR1 SNHLY, CDR2 FYNNEI.

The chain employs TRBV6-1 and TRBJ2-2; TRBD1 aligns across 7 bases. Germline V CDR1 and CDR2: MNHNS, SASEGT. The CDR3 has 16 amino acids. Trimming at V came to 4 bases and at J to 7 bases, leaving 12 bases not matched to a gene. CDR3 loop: CASSAPNYQGVGELFF. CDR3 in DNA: TGTGCCAGCAGTGCCCCCAATTATCAGGGGGTCGGGGAGCTGTTTTTT.

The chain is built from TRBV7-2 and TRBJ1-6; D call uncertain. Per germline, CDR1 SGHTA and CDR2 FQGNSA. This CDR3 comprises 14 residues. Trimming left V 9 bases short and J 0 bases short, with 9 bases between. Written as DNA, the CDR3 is TGTGCCAGTTCCCTGAGCTCCTATAATTCACCCCTCCACTTT. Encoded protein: CASSLSSYNSPLHF.